The 15 T cell receptor beta chains below all came from one sample that was sequenced in a study of PD-1 blockade in classical Hodgkin lymphoma. All trial patients relapsed after autologous stem cell transplantation. Profiling relied on immunoSEQ multiplex PCR, and the TCRdb table lists in-frame clones only, not all of them. The sample shows around 19,000 clones, 86% of them seen only once. Specimen: peripheral blood mononuclear cells (PBMCs), collected before the second cycle of nivolumab. The receptor set was obtained from a human donor with classical Hodgkin lymphoma.

This clone was observed a handful of times. Other DNA sequences in the sample encode the same CDR3. The chain is built from TRBV27 and TRBJ2-3; D perhaps matches TRBD1 (6 bases). CDR1 is MNHEY and CDR2 is SMNVEV in the germline V gene (reference sequence). The CDR3 runs to 15 residues. V lost 2 bases and J lost 0, with 9 bases in between. CDR3 sequence (DNA): TGTGCCAGCAGTTTAAGGGGACAAAGCACAGATACGCAGTATTTT. Translation gives CASSLRGQSTDTQYF.

The chain recombines TRBV7-3 with TRBJ2-3; possible D gene TRBD2, 6 bases. Germline V gives CDR1 SGHTA, CDR2 FQGTGA. This CDR3 has 21 residues. V was shortened by 2 bases and J by 1 base, with 28 bases between the two germline ends. CDR3 coding DNA: TGTGCCAGCAGCTTATTATGCACCCACGCCCCCACGGGGGAATGCACAGATACGCAGTATTTT. Its translation: CASSLLCTHAPTGECTDTQYF.

The chain is built from TRBV6-4 and TRBJ2-7; D call uncertain. With 6 bases removed from V and 2 bases from J, the gap between germline ends came to 17 bases. Germline-derived CDR1 and CDR2 are MRHNA and SNTAGT. The CDR3 spans 15 residues. CDR3 nucleotides: TGTGCCAGCAGCCTAATAGTAGATCCTACCTACGAGCAGTACTTC. Translating gives CASSLIVDPTYEQYF.

This chain joins TRBV7-2 and TRBJ2-3, with 7 nucleotides matching TRBD2. Trimming at V came to 3 bases and at J to 4 bases, leaving 4 bases not matched to a gene. The CDR3 is 14 amino acids. Germline CDR1 and CDR2: SGHTA and FQGNSA. DNA for the CDR3: TGTGCCAGCAGCTTCCCCGCGGGGGCAGATACGCAGTATTTT. Translating gives CASSFPAGADTQYF.

The genes are TRBV15 and TRBJ1-2; D not resolved. V dropped 0 bases and J dropped 0 bases, with 11 bases sitting between them. Germline assignment: CDR1 LNHNV and CDR2 YYDKDF (reference sequence). This CDR3 has 16 residues. CDR3 protein: CATSREPPRANYGYTF. CDR3 DNA sequence: TGTGCCACCAGCAGAGAGCCACCCCGAGCTAACTATGGCTACACCTTC. The entire variable domain, with the rest obtained from reference TRBV15 and TRBJ1-2, is as follows: DAMVIQNPRYQVTQFGKPVTLSCSQTLNHNVMYWYQQKSSQAPKLLFHYYDKDFNNEADTPDNFQSRRPNTSFCFLDIRSPGLGDTAMYLCATSREPPRANYGYTFGSGTRLTVV.

The genes are TRBV5-1 and TRBJ1-1; possible D gene TRBD1, 5 bases. In germline, CDR1 is SGHRS, CDR2 YFSETQ. This CDR3 is built from 15 residues. V lost 0 bases to trimming and J lost 5 bases, with 14 bases between them. The CDR3 DNA sequence: TGCGCCAGCAGCTTGGACGGACAACAAGGGACTGAAGCTTTCTTT. Translated: CASSLDGQQGTEAFF.

V gene TRBV5-1 combines with J gene TRBJ2-5; 8 nucleotides match TRBD1. V lost 4 bases and J lost 4; bases outside the gene matches: 12. The CDR3 contains 16 residues. Germline CDR1 SGHRS, CDR2 YFSETQ. CDR3 sequence (DNA): TGCGCCAGCAGCCGGACTCAGGGGGCGTTTGGAGAGACCCAGTACTTC. Protein sequence: CASSRTQGAFGETQYF.

This clone has just a few counts. This chain links TRBV5-1 with TRBJ2-1; D may be TRBD2 (7 bases). CDR3 size: 17 residues. The germline gives CDR1 SGHRS, CDR2 YFSETQ. V was pared by 1 base and J by 6 bases, with 20 bases between. The CDR3 DNA is TGCGCCAGCAGCTTGACCGGTGCGGGGGCCCTCTCCAATGAGCAGTTCTTC. As protein: CASSLTGAGALSNEQFF.

The chain has TRBV9 and TRBJ2-7, with TRBD1 matching 7 bases. Germline CDR1 reads SGDLS; CDR2 reads YYNGEE. The junction had 1 base not matched to a gene; V was cut back by 3 bases and J by 1 base. The CDR3 runs to 13 residues. Here the CDR3 DNA reads TGTGCCAGCAGCGGGGACAGTTCCTACGAGCAGTACTTC. It specifies CASSGDSSYEQYF.

The rearrangement links TRBV5-1 to TRBJ2-3; perhaps TRBD2 as D (6 bases). Germline values: CDR1 SGHRS, CDR2 YFSETQ. The CDR3 is 14 residues long. The V gene lost 4 bases and the J gene lost 2 bases, with 11 bases spanning the gap. The CDR3 DNA reads as TGCGCCAGCAGCGTACGCGGGGCCACAGATACGCAGTATTTT. Its protein is CASSVRGATDTQYF.

Here the CDR3 DNA reads TGTGCCAGCAGCGTAGGCGGGTACACTGAAGCTTTCTTT. It specifies CASSVGGYTEAFF. This chain links TRBV9 with TRBJ1-1; no firm D call. The CDR3 consists of 13 residues. Germline CDR1 is SGDLS and CDR2 is YYNGEE. V lost 0 bases, J lost 3 bases, and 6 bases lay in between. The whole variable domain, filled in from reference TRBV9 and TRBJ1-1, reads DSGVTQTPKHLITATGQRVTLRCSPRSGDLSVYWYQQSLDQGLQFLIQYYNGEERAKGNILERFSAQQFPDLHSELNLSSLELGDSALYFCASSVGGYTEAFFGQGTRLTVV.

The chain employs TRBV5-1 and TRBJ2-5, with D possibly matching TRBD2 (6 bases). The CDR3 runs 16 residues. Germline CDR1 SGHRS, CDR2 YFSETQ. Trimming cost V 2 bases and J 1 base, with 15 bases left between them. CDR3 sequence: CASSLFAAGSQETQYF. CDR3 DNA sequence: TGCGCCAGCAGCTTATTTGCTGCGGGGAGCCAAGAGACCCAGTACTTC.

The genes are TRBV10-2 and TRBJ1-6, with a weak D call TRBD1 (6 bases). Germline lookup yields CDR1 WSHSY and CDR2 SAAADI. CDR3 size: 14 residues. With 0 bases removed from V and 9 bases from J, the gap between germline ends came to 9 bases. CDR3 DNA: TGCGCCAGCAGTGAGTCGGGGGCCACTTCACCCCTCCACTTT. Residues: CASSESGATSPLHF.

This clone was found once. The V and J genes are TRBV28 and TRBJ2-5, with no clear D. The CDR3 totals 17 residues. Trimming removed 6 bases from V and 2 bases from J, with 22 bases in between. CDR1 and CDR2 (germline): MDHEN, SYDVKM. CDR3 protein: CASRDAVGPRLQETQYF. The CDR3 DNA follows: TGTGCCAGCAGGGACGCCGTTGGCCCTCGCTTACAAGAGACCCAGTACTTC.

The chain uses TRBV19 and TRBJ2-7, with TRBD1 matching 9 bases. Germline CDR1 LNHDA, CDR2 SQIVND (reference sequence). V was pared by 9 bases and J by 6 bases, with 3 bases of the junction left unmatched. The length of the CDR3 is 11 residues. CDR3 bases: TGTGCCAGCACAGGGGGCCTCGAGCAGTACTTC. It encodes CASTGGLEQYF.